This note documents a single T cell receptor (beta chain) sequence. Its antigen is not identified. This specimen comes from a study of CD4+ T cells in melanoma. Notes on the study in general: A reported correlation linked neoantigen-specific CD4+ T cells to CD8+, macrophage and B cell function. Neoantigen-specific CD4+ T cells in melanoma reportedly had diverse differentiation states.

V gave up 2 bases and J gave up 2 bases, with 2 bases separating them. The CDR3 covers 12 residues. CDR1 and CDR2 (germline): SGDLS, YYNGEE. The data were produced by immunoSEQ multiplex PCR, yet TCRdb's version contains in-frame clones alone and is incomplete. The sample comprises some 110,000 clones, over 80% of which are singletons, and around 3.3% rests with the top ten. V gene TRBV9 combines with J gene TRBJ1-5, with unresolved D. Sequencing was carried out using peripheral blood. The receptor was isolated from a human donor with melanoma. CDR3 amino acids: CASSVGNQPQHF. The CDR3 nucleotides are TGTGCCAGCAGCGTGGGCAATCAGCCCCAGCATTTT. The entire variable domain, with the rest obtained from reference TRBV9 and TRBJ1-5, is as follows: DSGVTQTPKHLITATGQRVTLRCSPRSGDLSVYWYQQSLDQGLQFLIQYYNGEERAKGNILERFSAQQFPDLHSELNLSSLELGDSALYFCASSVGNQPQHFGDGTRLSIL.